Sequencing of this TCR beta chain was carried out in a study of blood T cell repertoires in COVID-19 (dated by TCRdb to 2019 to 2021). With regard to the full study: Samples covering the acute and convalescent phases of COVID-19 were provided by collaborators in the United States, Italy and Spain. The prospective study material was composed of cDNA or gDNA derived from T cells, B-cell-depleted T cells, or PBMCs. Deeply sampled blood TCRbeta repertoires from subjects exposed to, actively infected with, or recovered from COVID-19 were included in the dataset. A freely available public database, intended as a resource for researchers studying the immune response to SARS-CoV-2, is where the repertoires were released. The samples were drawn from two sources: the first 160 participants of the ongoing ImmuneRACE study, and approximately 1,300 subjects contributed by 6 global collaborators. A de-identified subject ID, COVID-19 status, age in years and sex were almost always included in the sample metadata. HLA class I and class II types, where available, came from metadata supplied by the sample provider rather than from assay-based typing.

Beyond this particular receptor, the publication reports: Clinical and demographic metadata were provided uncurated, with the amount varying by source and participant.

Whole blood was collected in K2EDTA tubes by collaborating institutions according to the institutions' own protocols. For TCRbeta analysis, collaborators shipped samples in one of three forms: frozen whole blood, isolated PBMCs, or DNA extracted from either of those sample types. TCRbeta CDR3 regions were amplified from genomic DNA by means of the immunoSEQ Assay, a bias-controlled multiplex PCR. Under the source paper's analysis protocol: Within the assay, amplification of reference gene primers was used to estimate how many nucleated cells each sample contained. To quantify the absolute abundance of each unique TCRbeta CDR3 rearrangement, sequence reads were collapsed and filtered. For each sample, productive Simpson clonality was calculated by taking the square root of Simpson's diversity index across productive rearrangements. TCRdb obtained this table from immuneACCESS and retained in-frame rearrangements with V and J assigned. These tables miss some clones; where compared with another copy, unresolved V genes account for less than half of the shortfall, and the remainder is unexplained. Clone size and the V and J calls come from that table; the DNA yielded D and trimming. For this sample there are approximately 64,000 clones; 81% appear just once. The ten largest clones take up approximately 0.8% of the sample.

On this clone itself: Its antigen has not been determined. At one boundary the junction diverges from the germline segment, which might be a read error.

Looking up the germline V gene (reference sequence) yields CDR1 MNHEY and CDR2 SMNVEV. The CDR3 runs 15 amino acids, cysteine and phenylalanine included. CDR3 DNA only is kept here, 45 bases in frame from base 1. Material: peripheral blood. This TCR came from a woman in her 70s with acute or convalescent COVID-19. The chain couples TRBV27 to TRBJ1-4; 8 nucleotides in the junction match TRBD1. The DNA reads as follows: TGTGCCAGCAGCTTATCGGGACAGGCTAATGAAAAACTGTTTTTT. This gives the protein CASSLSGQANEKLFF.